These T cell receptor beta chains were read from a single sample in a study of cytomegalovirus exposure and HLA in healthy donors. Produced via immunoSEQ multiplex PCR; TCRdb's table is partial and in-frame only. This sample carries over 100,000 clones, 70% of them seen once, and the ten largest clones take around 10%. What was sequenced was PBMCs. Source of these receptors: a man aged 30 to 45 in good health and CMV-seropositive. CDR3s include the opening cysteine and the closing phenylalanine or tryptophan. D genes are given only for firm matches. Clone size is shown for a subset of rows, as once, few, many or a class of expanded clone.

d_gene	v_gene	j_gene	abundance	CDR3aa	CDR3nt
NA	TRBV7-6	TRBJ1-6	NA	CASSLETGATYNSPLHF	TGTGCCAGCAGCTTAGAGACAGGTGCTACCTATAATTCACCCCTCCACTTT
TRBD2	TRBV11-3	TRBJ2-3	few	CASSFSGGAIDTQYF	TGTGCCAGCAGTTTTAGCGGGGGGGCAATAGATACGCAGTATTTT
TRBD1	TRBV5-1	TRBJ2-7	NA	CASRTGTGFYEQYF	TGCGCCAGCAGGACCGGGACAGGGTTCTACGAGCAGTACTTC
NA	TRBV9	TRBJ2-2	NA	CASSVGAGAPGELFF	TGTGCCAGCAGCGTAGGAGCAGGGGCTCCCGGGGAGCTGTTTTTT
TRBD2	TRBV9	TRBJ2-1	NA	CASSGLAGSYNEQFF	TGTGCCAGCTCCGGACTAGCGGGCTCCTACAATGAGCAGTTCTTC
NA	TRBV28	TRBJ1-3	few	CASSTTVWRGNTIYF	TGTGCCAGCAGTACGACAGTCTGGCGGGGAAACACCATATATTTT
NA	TRBV6-5	TRBJ2-7	NA	CASRTSLSYEQYF	TGTGCCAGCAGAACATCCCTCTCCTACGAGCAGTACTTC
NA	TRBV27	TRBJ1-1	NA	CETKTGTLNTEAFF	TGTGAGACCAAAACGGGAACACTGAACACTGAAGCTTTCTTT
TRBD1	TRBV5-1	TRBJ1-1	NA	CAGSLRGQGILGGSEAFF	TGCGCCGGCAGCTTAAGGGGACAGGGTATCTTGGGGGGATCTGAAGCTTTCTTT
TRBD1	TRBV19	TRBJ1-2	NA	CASIARDRGNYGYTF	TGTGCCAGTATTGCTCGGGACAGGGGGAACTATGGCTACACCTTC
TRBD1	TRBV2	TRBJ1-5	NA	CASGWTGFSNQPQHF	TGTGCCAGCGGGTGGACAGGTTTTAGCAATCAGCCCCAGCATTTT
NA	TRBV11-3	TRBJ1-1	NA	CASSLMRGGAEAFF	TGTGCCAGCAGCTTAATGCGGGGGGGAGCTGAAGCTTTCTTT
TRBD2	TRBV4-2	TRBJ2-4	few	CASSQVGHSGGGNIQYF	TGTGCCAGCAGCCAAGTCGGCCATAGCGGGGGCGGAAACATTCAGTACTTC
TRBD2	TRBV7-3	TRBJ2-3	NA	CASSLTSRTSGGSDTQYF	TGTGCCAGCAGCTTAACCTCTAGGACTAGCGGGGGCTCAGATACGCAGTATTTT
NA	TRBV7-2	TRBJ1-2	few	CASSLAEGSSGYTF	TGTGCCAGCAGCTTAGCTGAGGGTAGCAGTGGCTACACCTTC
TRBD1	TRBV5-1	TRBJ2-5	NA	CASSIGTGGGRETQYF	TGCGCCAGCAGCATCGGGACAGGGGGCGGTAGGGAGACCCAGTACTTC
NA	TRBV27	TRBJ1-6	NA	CASSGQNNSPLHF	TGTGCCAGCAGTGGACAGAATAATTCACCCCTCCACTTT
NA	TRBV11-2	TRBJ2-1	NA	CASSSPDSGEQFF	TGTGCCAGCAGCTCACCGGACAGCGGTGAGCAGTTCTTC
TRBD1	TRBV10-3	TRBJ2-2	NA	CAIRTGQKVGELFF	TGTGCCATCAGAACGGGACAGAAGGTCGGGGAGCTGTTTTTT
TRBD2	TRBV19	TRBJ2-1	once	CASTLGELAEGNEQFF	TGTGCCAGTACTTTGGGGGAACTAGCGGAGGGTAATGAGCAGTTCTTC
TRBD1	TRBV6-5	TRBJ2-5	NA	CASSESRGRETQYF	TGTGCCAGCAGTGAAAGTAGGGGGCGAGAGACCCAGTACTTC
TRBD2	TRBV5-1	TRBJ2-3	NA	CASSRSLAGVDTQYF	TGCGCCAGCAGCCGATCCCTAGCGGGAGTAGATACGCAGTATTTT
NA	TRBV6-5	TRBJ1-1	few	CASRNLNRVNTEAFF	TGTGCCAGCAGGAACCTAAACAGGGTGAACACTGAAGCTTTCTTT
NA	TRBV4-1	TRBJ1-1	few	CASSSPRGEQNTEAFF	TGCGCCAGCAGCTCCCCGCGAGGAGAACAGAACACTGAAGCTTTCTTT
NA	TRBV18	TRBJ1-5	NA	CASSPSTDQPQHF	TGTGCCAGCTCACCATCTACCGATCAGCCCCAGCATTTT
NA	TRBV30	TRBJ1-2	NA	CAWSVRQANYGYTF	TGTGCCTGGAGTGTAAGACAGGCTAACTATGGCTACACCTTC
TRBD1	TRBV19	TRBJ1-5	NA	CASTTGDSSNQPQHF	TGTGCCAGTACGACAGGGGATAGTAGCAATCAGCCCCAGCATTTT
TRBD2	TRBV5-1	TRBJ2-5	NA	CASSLLLTGRTSGGRGETQYF	TGCGCCAGCAGCTTGCTCCTAACTGGGCGGACTAGCGGGGGCCGGGGGGAGACCCAGTACTTC
NA	TRBV5-1	TRBJ2-7	NA	CASSLGDAGNTYEQYF	TGCGCCAGCAGCTTGGGAGATGCAGGGAACACCTACGAGCAGTACTTC
NA	TRBV9	TRBJ2-7	NA	CASSVAETPYEQYF	TGTGCCAGCAGCGTAGCCGAGACACCCTACGAGCAGTACTTC
TRBD1	TRBV7-2	TRBJ1-2	NA	CASRGGDRVYGYTF	TGTGCCAGCAGGGGAGGGGACAGGGTCTATGGCTACACCTTC
TRBD1	TRBV23-1	TRBJ2-1	few	CASSPKGQGVIFGEQFF	TGCGCCAGCAGTCCCAAGGGACAGGGGGTAATCTTCGGTGAGCAGTTCTTC
NA	TRBV9	TRBJ2-2	NA	CASSPTPHSGELFF	TGTGCCAGCAGCCCGACTCCACATTCGGGGGAGCTGTTTTTT
NA	TRBV4-3	TRBJ2-3	few	CASSQSLYGGTDTQYF	TGCGCCAGCAGCCAATCATTATACGGGGGCACAGATACGCAGTATTTT
NA	TRBV30	TRBJ1-2	NA	CAWNTITGSLVF	TGTGCCTGGAACACCATCACAGGGTCTTTGGTCTTC
TRBD1	TRBV11-2	TRBJ2-3	NA	CASSSGTGEGYTQYF	TGTGCCAGCAGCTCCGGGACAGGGGAAGGGTATACGCAGTATTTT
NA	TRBV29-1	TRBJ2-1	once	CSAKEGAAYNEQFF	TGCAGCGCCAAAGAGGGAGCGGCCTACAATGAGCAGTTCTTC
TRBD1	TRBV9	TRBJ1-1	NA	CASSVAGQVGTEAFF	TGTGCCAGCAGCGTAGCAGGACAGGTGGGCACTGAAGCTTTCTTT
TRBD1	TRBV28	TRBJ1-5	NA	CASSGQADQPQHF	TGTGCCAGCTCAGGACAGGCGGATCAGCCCCAGCATTTT
NA	TRBV25-1	TRBJ2-7	NA	CASSDRSRGSYEQYF	TGTGCCAGCAGTGATAGGAGCCGGGGTTCCTACGAGCAGTACTTC
TRBD2	TRBV11-2	TRBJ2-5	NA	CASSFLAGGPGETQYF	TGTGCCAGCAGCTTCCTAGCGGGAGGGCCGGGAGAGACCCAGTACTTC
NA	TRBV28	TRBJ1-5	NA	CATKPGIYSNQPQHF	TGTGCCACAAAACCAGGGATTTATAGCAATCAGCCCCAGCATTTT
TRBD1	TRBV29-1	TRBJ2-5	NA	CSARQGQETQYF	TGCAGCGCCCGACAGGGGCAAGAGACCCAGTACTTC
NA	TRBV7-3	TRBJ1-1	few	CASSLYRNTEAFF	TGTGCCAGCAGCTTATACAGGAACACTGAAGCTTTCTTT
NA	TRBV7-3	TRBJ1-3	NA	CASSFFGNTIYF	TGTGCCAGCAGCTTCTTTGGAAACACCATATATTTT
TRBD1	TRBV5-8	TRBJ1-3	few	CASSGGRGRRSGNTIYF	TGTGCCAGCAGCGGGGGCAGGGGGCGACGCTCTGGAAACACCATATATTTT
NA	TRBV2	TRBJ2-2	NA	CASSELAGDTGELFF	TGTGCCAGCAGTGAACTGGCGGGCGACACCGGGGAGCTGTTTTTT
NA	TRBV19	TRBJ2-5	NA	CASSITRGGGFQETQYF	TGTGCCAGTAGTATAACTCGAGGGGGGGGGTTCCAAGAGACCCAGTACTTC
TRBD1	TRBV10-1	TRBJ2-3	NA	CASEHPGQELPDTQYF	TGCGCCAGTGAACATCCCGGACAGGAGTTGCCAGATACGCAGTATTTT
TRBD2	TRBV9	TRBJ2-1	few	CASSVSAGGFNEQFF	TGTGCCAGCAGCGTAAGTGCGGGAGGATTCAATGAGCAGTTCTTC